The clone carrying this TCR beta chain came up a few times. Its antigen is currently unknown. The sample contains more than one DNA sequence encoding this CDR3. 13 Jbeta primers and 60 Vbeta primers were used for the PCR. Generated by immunoSEQ multiplex PCR, the TCRdb table keeps only in-frame clones and is missing some. Of 130,000 or so clones in the sample, approximately 8.7% are singletons; the top ten hold about 5.5%. This sample was included in a study of cytomegalovirus exposure and HLA in healthy donors. Whole-study results and caveats: The investigators catalogued 150 to 200 TCR beta chains as cytomegalovirus-associated.

CDR1 KGHSH and CDR2 LQKENI come from the germline V gene. This CDR3 is 17 amino acids long. V shed 2 bases and J shed 2 bases, with 13 bases lying between them. V is TRBV18 and J is TRBJ2-6, with D maybe TRBD2 (6 bases). This sequence was found in a middle-aged man in good health and CMV-seronegative. The sequenced sample was PBMCs. CDR3 coding DNA: TGTGCCAGCTCACCAAGGGAGCGGGTAACTGGGGCCAACGTCCTGACTTTC. This translates into CASSPRERVTGANVLTF.